The 23 T cell receptor beta chains given below trace back to one sample, sequenced in a study of graft-versus-host responses after intestinal transplantation (dated by TCRdb to about 2021). The time point label corresponds to: cells obtained before transplantation from donor or recipient. Their antigen targets remain unknown. The library was generated by the immunoSEQ multiplex PCR assay. TCRdb stores this immuneACCESS table with in-frame sequences only. Part of the clones is absent; in the studies checked, under half of the shortfall reflects unresolved V genes, and no reason is known for the rest. Recorded for this sample are some 130,000 clones; around 90% of them occurred a single time. Approximately 0.17% of the sample goes to the ten largest clones. The sequencing here drew on unstimulated CD4+ T cells sorted from spleen or lymph node cells, taken before intestinal transplant. The receptors stem from a human donor who received an intestinal transplant.

J is TRBJ1-6 and V is TRBV19, with a possible D match to TRBD1 (6 bases). V lost 5 bases to trimming and J lost 7 bases, with 12 bases between them. The CDR3 is 14 residues long. CDR1 and CDR2 from the germline V gene are LNHDA and SQIVND (reference sequence). In DNA form, the CDR3 reads TGTGCCAGTAGTGATACAGGGCCCAATTCACCCCTCCACTTT. Amino acid sequence: CASSDTGPNSPLHF.

The V gene is TRBV10-3, the J gene TRBJ2-3, with D possibly matching TRBD1 (7 bases). Deletions cut 0 bases from V and 1 base from J, with 11 bases between. Germline CDR1 ENHRY, CDR2 SYGVKD. The CDR3 spans 16 residues. CDR3 in DNA: TGTGCCATCAGTGAGTCGGAGGGGGCCCGCACAGATACGCAGTATTTT. Translation: CAISESEGARTDTQYF.

This clone was recorded a few times. The chain recombines TRBV10-3 with TRBJ1-6; D might be TRBD1 (5 bases). V gave up 7 bases and J gave up 9 bases, with 16 bases separating them. The germline V gene has CDR1 ENHRY and CDR2 SYGVKD. CDR3 length: 14 amino acids. The CDR3: CAITPGGIGSPLHF. The DNA for the CDR3 is TGTGCCATCACTCCCGGGGGGATTGGTTCACCCCTCCACTTT.

The chain links TRBV6-5 to TRBJ1-3; D remains ambiguous. The CDR3 covers 15 residues. V lost 6 bases to trimming and J lost 4 bases, with 16 bases between them. The germline gives CDR1 MNHEY, CDR2 SVGAGI. CDR3 in DNA: TGTGCCAGCAGCCGGGCCTCTCAGGCCGGAAACACCATATATTTT. This sequence encodes CASSRASQAGNTIYF.

The CDR3 spells CASSRRAAGLQETQYF. DNA for the CDR3: TGTGCCAGCAGCCGCCGGGCGGCCGGGTTACAAGAGACCCAGTACTTC. The chain carries TRBV4-2 and TRBJ2-5; D is unclear. V dropped 4 bases and J dropped 2 bases, with 17 bases sitting between them. CDR3 size: 16 residues. From germline, CDR1 is LGHNA and CDR2 YNFKEQ.

The chain uses TRBV2 and TRBJ2-1; D gene unclear. Germline V gene sequence: CDR1 SNHLY, CDR2 FYNNEI. This CDR3 has 13 residues. V was clipped by 5 bases and J by 5 bases, with 10 bases between them. CDR3: CASSSGRDNEQFF. The CDR3 DNA is TGTGCCAGCAGTTCGGGCCGGGACAATGAGCAGTTCTTC.

The chain has TRBV2 and TRBJ2-3; 11 bases map to TRBD2. This CDR3 is built from 17 residues. After removal of 4 bases from V and 6 bases from J, the junction contained 12 bases not matched to a gene. Germline V gene sequence: CDR1 SNHLY, CDR2 FYNNEI. CDR3 region: CASSGTPTSGGGDTQYF. CDR3 coding DNA: TGTGCCAGCAGTGGGACCCCAACTAGCGGGGGTGGGGATACGCAGTATTTT.

This clone was counted a single time. The chain couples TRBV4-1 to TRBJ2-1; 9 bases are a match to TRBD2. CDR1 and CDR2 (germline): MGHRA, YSYEKL. V gave up 3 bases and J gave up 6 bases; unmatched junction bases: 9. The CDR3 spans 16 residues. The CDR3 spells CASSQEPGLALNEQFF. Here the CDR3 DNA reads TGCGCCAGCAGCCAGGAACCGGGACTAGCCCTCAATGAGCAGTTCTTC.

The chain has TRBV30 and TRBJ1-5; 7 positions match TRBD1. Germline CDR1 GTSNPN, CDR2 SVGIG (reference sequence). J was trimmed by 7 bases and V by 5 bases; bases with no gene match: 8. The CDR3 runs to 13 residues. CDR3 in DNA: TGTGCCTGGTCAACAGGGGATGGGCAGCCCCAGCATTTT. Residues: CAWSTGDGQPQHF. Together with reference TRBV30 and TRBJ1-5, the CDR3 gives the full variable domain: SQTIHQWPATLVQPVGSPLSLECTVEGTSNPNLYWYRQAAGRGLQLLFYSVGIGQISSEVPQNLSASRPQDRQFILSSKKLLLSDSGFYLCAWSTGDGQPQHFGDGTRLSIL.

V usage is TRBV6-1 and J usage is TRBJ1-6; D call uncertain. Trimming cost V 6 bases and J 9 bases, with 12 bases left between them. Germline loops: CDR1 MNHNS, CDR2 SASEGT. CDR3 length: 13 residues. CDR3 residues: CASSTRERSPLHF. CDR3 DNA sequence: TGTGCCAGCAGCACAAGGGAGCGTTCACCCCTCCACTTT.

This chain links TRBV18 with TRBJ2-7; 7 bases map to TRBD1. This CDR3 comprises 14 residues. Germline V gives CDR1 KGHSH, CDR2 LQKENI. Germline trimming cut 6 bases from V and 2 bases from J; bases unmatched to any gene: 7. The CDR3 sequence is CASSPNQGAYEQYF. DNA for the CDR3: TGTGCCAGCTCTCCAAACCAGGGGGCCTACGAGCAGTACTTC.

DNA for the CDR3: TGCGCCAGCAGCCAAGATCCTAGCTGGGATACGCAGTATTTT. Translating it yields CASSQDPSWDTQYF. The rearrangement links TRBV4-1 to TRBJ2-3; weak D call: TRBD2 (5 bases). V shed 0 bases and J shed 6 bases, with 10 bases lying between them. The CDR3 is made up of 14 amino acids. Germline CDR1 and CDR2: MGHRA and YSYEKL.

This chain connects TRBV6-1 to TRBJ2-1; a possible D gene is TRBD2 (6 bases). Trimming cost V 7 bases and J 0 bases, with 10 bases left between them. Germline CDR1 MNHNS, CDR2 SASEGT. The CDR3 totals 14 residues. The CDR3 DNA sequence: TGTGCCAGCACTAGCGTCAGCTCCTACAATGAGCAGTTCTTC. As protein: CASTSVSSYNEQFF.

This clone was found once. The V call is TRBV12-5, the J call TRBJ1-3; D not resolved. Trimming took off 1 base at V and 7 bases at J, with 8 bases between the two ends. The germline V gene encodes CDR1 LGHNT and CDR2 FRNRAP. This CDR3 comprises 13 residues. The CDR3, as DNA: TGTGCTAGTGGTTTGGACGAAAGGAACACCATATATTTT. Protein sequence: CASGLDERNTIYF.

The chain carries TRBV19 and TRBJ2-7; 13 bases are a match to TRBD2. CDR3 size: 15 residues. Per the germline V gene, CDR1 is LNHDA and CDR2 is SQIVND (reference sequence). V was clipped by 4 bases and J by 5 bases; unmatched bases: 5. The CDR3 spells CASSTPGLAGNEQYF. Here the CDR3 DNA reads TGTGCCAGTAGTACCCCGGGACTAGCGGGAAACGAGCAGTACTTC.

This chain joins TRBV10-3 and TRBJ2-2; D is perhaps TRBD2 (6 bases). The CDR3 is made up of 16 amino acids. The V gene's germline CDR1 is ENHRY and CDR2 SYGVKD. V was cut by 0 bases and J by 5 bases, with 13 bases left in between. The CDR3 nucleotides read TGTGCCATCAGTGAGTCCCGAGCGGGCGGAACCGGGGAGCTGTTTTTT. Translation gives CAISESRAGGTGELFF.

The rearrangement uses TRBV15 and TRBJ1-6; 10 nucleotides agree with TRBD1. The CDR3 extends over 16 amino acids. Germline CDR1 and CDR2: LNHNV and YYDKDF (reference sequence). V lost 3 bases and J lost 9; bases outside the gene matches: 8. The DNA for the CDR3 is TGTGCCACCAGCAGGACCCCGGGACAGGGGACTTCACCCCTCCACTTT. Protein: CATSRTPGQGTSPLHF. Based on the CDR3 plus reference TRBV15 and TRBJ1-6, the full variable domain is DAMVIQNPRYQVTQFGKPVTLSCSQTLNHNVMYWYQQKSSQAPKLLFHYYDKDFNNEADTPDNFQSRRPNTSFCFLDIRSPGLGDTAMYLCATSRTPGQGTSPLHFGNGTRLTVT.

The chain uses TRBV5-1 and TRBJ2-1; D gene unclear. The CDR3 runs 13 residues. V shed 5 bases and J shed 6 bases, with 12 bases lying between them. The germline V gene has CDR1 SGHRS and CDR2 YFSETQ. CDR3 DNA: TGCGCCAGCAGATTGAGTAGTAGCAATGAGCAGTTCTTC. This encodes CASRLSSSNEQFF.

CDR3 in DNA: TGCGCCAGCAGTCCGACAGCTCAAGAGACCCAGTACTTC. Translation: CASSPTAQETQYF. The chain uses TRBV10-2 and TRBJ2-5; D possibly corresponds to TRBD1 (5 bases). Trimming took 5 bases from V and 2 from J, leaving 9 bases between them. In germline, CDR1 is WSHSY, CDR2 SAAADI. CDR3 length equals 13 residues.

The chain couples TRBV9 to TRBJ2-7; tentative D call: TRBD1 (7 bases). Germline V gene lookup returns CDR1 SGDLS and CDR2 YYNGEE. Trimming removed 7 bases from V and 4 bases from J, with 12 bases in between. CDR3 size: 12 residues. CDR3 coding DNA: TGTGCCAGCGGAGGGACAGATTACGAGCAGTACTTC. It yields the protein CASGGTDYEQYF.

In this sample, this clone turned up once. The chain recombines TRBV15 with TRBJ2-5; tentatively, D is TRBD2 (6 bases). This CDR3 contains 17 residues. V lost 0 bases, J lost 5 bases, and 19 bases lay in between. Germline V CDR1 and CDR2: LNHNV, YYDKDF (reference sequence). CDR3 protein: CATSRERGGTTGETQYF. The CDR3, as DNA: TGTGCCACCAGCAGAGAGAGGGGAGGAACCACTGGGGAGACCCAGTACTTC.

V is TRBV5-1 and J is TRBJ1-1; 8 bases agree with TRBD1. V lost 4 bases and J lost 6; bases outside the gene matches: 5. From germline, CDR1 is SGHRS and CDR2 YFSETQ. This CDR3 is built from 13 residues. CDR3 in DNA: TGCGCCAGCAGCCTAACAGGGGGACCTGAAGCTTTCTTT. This sequence encodes CASSLTGGPEAFF. Combining the CDR3 with reference TRBV5-1 and TRBJ1-1 gives the whole variable domain KAGVTQTPRYLIKTRGQQVTLSCSPISGHRSVSWYQQTPGQGLQFLFEYFSETQRNKGNFPGRFSGRQFSNSRSEMNVSTLELGDSALYLCASSLTGGPEAFFGQGTRLTVV.

This chain connects TRBV10-3 to TRBJ2-1; D is possibly TRBD2 (5 bases). Between the trimmed V and J ends, which lost 6 bases and 2 bases, there was a span of 5 bases. The CDR3 is 12 residues long. Germline V gene sequence: CDR1 ENHRY, CDR2 SYGVKD. The CDR3 reads CAISGAYNEQFF. CDR3 in DNA: TGTGCCATCAGCGGGGCCTACAATGAGCAGTTCTTC.